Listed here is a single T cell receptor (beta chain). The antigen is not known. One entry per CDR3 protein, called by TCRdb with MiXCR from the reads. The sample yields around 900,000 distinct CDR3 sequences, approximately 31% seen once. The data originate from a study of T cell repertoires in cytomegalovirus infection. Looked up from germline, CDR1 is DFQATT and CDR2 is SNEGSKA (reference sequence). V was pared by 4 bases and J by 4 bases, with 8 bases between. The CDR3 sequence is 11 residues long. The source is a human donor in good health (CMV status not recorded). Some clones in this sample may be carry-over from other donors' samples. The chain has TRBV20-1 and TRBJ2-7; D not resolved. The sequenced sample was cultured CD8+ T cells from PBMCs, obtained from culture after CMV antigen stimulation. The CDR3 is CSATHGYEQYF. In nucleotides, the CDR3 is TGCAGTGCTACCCACGGGTACGAGCAGTACTTC.